Listed here are 5 T cell receptor beta chains from one sample, sequenced in a study of T cell repertoires in aging, cancer and after chemotherapy. TCR beta rearrangements were amplified from peripheral blood genomic DNA. A mixed TRB-A/B primer pool amplified rearranged TRB by multiplex touch-down PCR. One entry per CDR3 protein, called by TCRdb with MiXCR from the multiplex PCR reads. In the table there are approximately 4,900 distinct CDR3 sequences, approximately 46% of which are singletons. The sample was blood. These TCRs come from a human donor in good health.

This rearrangement joins TRBV11-2 to TRBJ2-1, with D perhaps matching TRBD2 (6 bases). The germline V gene has CDR1 SGHAT and CDR2 FQNNGV. The CDR3 has 15 residues. V gave up 5 bases and J gave up 1 base, with 12 bases separating them. The CDR3 DNA reads TGTGCCAGCAGCATTAGCGGAGGGTCCTACAATGAGCAGTTCTTC. This translates into CASSISGGSYNEQFF.

This chain joins TRBV20-1 and TRBJ2-7, with TRBD2 matching 10 bases. The germline V gene encodes CDR1 DFQATT and CDR2 SNEGSKA (reference sequence). The CDR3 loop spans 16 amino acids. After removal of 2 bases from V and 2 bases from J, the junction contained 9 bases not matched to a gene. The CDR3 region is CSARPTLAGATYEQYF. The CDR3 DNA reads as TGCAGTGCTAGACCTACTCTAGCGGGGGCAACCTACGAGCAGTACTTC.

V usage is TRBV6-5 and J usage is TRBJ2-5; 8 bases are a match to TRBD1. V shed 6 bases and J 2 bases; nucleotides not matched to a gene: 5. CDR1 and CDR2 from the germline V gene are MNHEY and SVGAGI. This CDR3 is 14 amino acids long. The CDR3 DNA is TGTGCCAGCAGCCTGGACAGGGTACAAGAGACCCAGTACTTC. Residues: CASSLDRVQETQYF.

The chain links TRBV5-1 to TRBJ2-7; 8 nucleotides match TRBD2. This CDR3 has 16 amino acids. The ends lost 4 bases at V and 1 base at J; junction bases unmatched: 10. CDR1 is SGHRS, CDR2 YFSETQ, per germline. The chain's CDR3 is CASSRNTGGPSYEQYF. The CDR3 DNA follows: TGCGCCAGCAGCCGGAACACGGGGGGGCCGTCCTACGAGCAGTACTTC. Using reference TRBV5-1 and TRBJ2-7 for the parts outside the CDR3, the full variable domain is KAGVTQTPRYLIKTRGQQVTLSCSPISGHRSVSWYQQTPGQGLQFLFEYFSETQRNKGNFPGRFSGRQFSNSRSEMNVSTLELGDSALYLCASSRNTGGPSYEQYFGPGTRLTVT.

Details on this clonotype: Relative to the germline gene, one junction end is altered; a read error may explain this. The chain uses TRBV29-1 and TRBJ2-3; tentatively, D is TRBD1 or TRBD2 (5 bases each). The CDR3 loop spans 15 amino acids. Germline assignment: CDR1 SQVTM and CDR2 ANQGSEA. CDR3 sequence (DNA): TGCAGCGTAACCGGGACGTCCTCTAGCACAGATAAGCAGTATTTT. Amino acid sequence: CSVTGTSSSTDKQYF.